This TCR beta chain came from a study of blood T cell repertoires in COVID-19. Across the study: T cells, B-cell-depleted T cells, or PBMCs supplied cDNA or gDNA.

In Seattle, patients joined the study during active infection and were tracked longitudinally. Assay: immunoSEQ multiplex PCR; the TCRdb copy retains only in-frame clones and omits some. The top ten hold over 9.5% of the sample, which has 250,000 to 300,000 clones, roughly 90% seen once. The count of this clone is one. V was pared by 5 bases and J by 6 bases, with 12 bases of the junction left unmatched. There are 16 residues in the CDR3. In germline, CDR1 is SGHTA, CDR2 FQGNSA. This receptor was taken from a woman younger than 45 with COVID-19, enrolled during active disease. Sequenced material: peripheral blood. The V call is TRBV7-2, the J call TRBJ2-3; 9 nucleotides line up with TRBD2. CDR3 loop: CASSRRSGGLLDTQYF. CDR3 bases: TGTGCCAGCAGCCGGAGGAGCGGGGGGCTTCTCGATACGCAGTATTTT.